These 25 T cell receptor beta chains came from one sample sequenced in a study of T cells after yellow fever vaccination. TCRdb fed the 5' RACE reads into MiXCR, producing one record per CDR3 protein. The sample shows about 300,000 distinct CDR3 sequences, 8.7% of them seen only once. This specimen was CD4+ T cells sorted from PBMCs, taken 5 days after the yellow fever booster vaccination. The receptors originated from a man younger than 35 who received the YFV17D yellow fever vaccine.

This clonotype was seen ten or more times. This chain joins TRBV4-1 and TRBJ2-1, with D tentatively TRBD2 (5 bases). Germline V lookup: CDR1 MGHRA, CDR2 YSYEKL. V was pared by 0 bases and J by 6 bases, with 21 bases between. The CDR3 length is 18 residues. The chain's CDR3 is CASSQEGSALLARNEQFF. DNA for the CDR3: TGCGCCAGCAGCCAAGAAGGCTCCGCCTTGCTAGCTCGCAATGAGCAGTTCTTC.

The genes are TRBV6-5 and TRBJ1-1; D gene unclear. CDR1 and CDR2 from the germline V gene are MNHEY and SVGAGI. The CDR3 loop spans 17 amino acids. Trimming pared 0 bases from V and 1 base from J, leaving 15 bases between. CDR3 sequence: CASSYSITVISNTEAFF. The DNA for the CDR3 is TGTGCCAGCAGTTACTCGATAACCGTGATCTCGAACACTGAAGCTTTCTTT.

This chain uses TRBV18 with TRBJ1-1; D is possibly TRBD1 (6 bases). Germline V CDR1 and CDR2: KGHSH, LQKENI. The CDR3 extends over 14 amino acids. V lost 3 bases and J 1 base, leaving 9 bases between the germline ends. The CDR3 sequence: CASSPDSRNTEAFF. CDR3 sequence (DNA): TGTGCCAGCTCACCGGACAGTCGGAACACTGAAGCTTTCTTT.

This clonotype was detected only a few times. The CDR3 coding sequence is TGCGCCAGCAGCCTTTTGGGTAAGAAGGGGGCCAACGTCCTGACTTTC. Its protein is CASSLLGKKGANVLTF. The gene calls are TRBV4-1 and TRBJ2-6; D not certain. Trimming took 4 bases from V and 4 from J, leaving 14 bases between them. Germline CDR1 MGHRA, CDR2 YSYEKL. This CDR3 spans 16 amino acids.

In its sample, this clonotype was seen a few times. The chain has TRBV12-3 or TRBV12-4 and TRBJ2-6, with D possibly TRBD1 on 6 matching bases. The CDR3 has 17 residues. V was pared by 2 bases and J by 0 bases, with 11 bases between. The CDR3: CASSLNQGTSGANVLTF. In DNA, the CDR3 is TGTGCCAGCAGTTTAAACCAGGGGACCTCTGGGGCCAACGTCCTGACTTTC.

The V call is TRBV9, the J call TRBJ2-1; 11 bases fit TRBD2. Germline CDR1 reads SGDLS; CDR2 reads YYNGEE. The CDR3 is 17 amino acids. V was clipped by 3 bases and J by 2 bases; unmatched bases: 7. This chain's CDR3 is CASSARLTSGAYNEQFF. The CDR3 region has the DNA TGTGCCAGCAGCGCAAGGTTGACTAGCGGGGCCTACAATGAGCAGTTCTTC. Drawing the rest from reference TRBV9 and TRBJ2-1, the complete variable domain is DSGVTQTPKHLITATGQRVTLRCSPRSGDLSVYWYQQSLDQGLQFLIQYYNGEERAKGNILERFSAQQFPDLHSELNLSSLELGDSALYFCASSARLTSGAYNEQFFGPGTRLTVL.

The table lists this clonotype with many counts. CDR3 coding DNA: TGTGCCAGCAGCTTGGACCGGGGGCCCCTCCACTTT. Translating it yields CASSLDRGPLHF. The V gene is TRBV11-2, the J gene TRBJ1-6; possibly TRBD1 for D (5 bases). This CDR3 has 12 residues. Germline assignment: CDR1 SGHAT and CDR2 FQNNGV. The V end lost 3 bases, the J end lost 13 bases, and 10 bases lay between the germline ends.

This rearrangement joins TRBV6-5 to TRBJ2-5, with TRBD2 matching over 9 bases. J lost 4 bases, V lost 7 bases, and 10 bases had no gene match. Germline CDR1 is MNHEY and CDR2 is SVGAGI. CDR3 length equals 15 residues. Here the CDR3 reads CASTRAGTSLETQYF. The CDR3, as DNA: TGTGCCAGCACAAGGGCGGGGACTAGCTTAGAGACCCAGTACTTC.

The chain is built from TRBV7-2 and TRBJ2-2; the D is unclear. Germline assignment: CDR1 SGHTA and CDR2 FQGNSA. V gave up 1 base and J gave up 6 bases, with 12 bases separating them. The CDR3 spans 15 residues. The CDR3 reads CASSLELVGSGELFF. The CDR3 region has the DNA TGTGCCAGCAGCTTAGAATTGGTCGGGTCCGGGGAGCTGTTTTTT. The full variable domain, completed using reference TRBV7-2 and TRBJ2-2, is GAGVSQSPSNKVTEKGKDVELRCDPISGHTALYWYRQSLGQGLEFLIYFQGNSAPDKSGLPSDRFSAERTGGSVSTLTIQRTQQEDSAVYLCASSLELVGSGELFFGEGSRLTVL.

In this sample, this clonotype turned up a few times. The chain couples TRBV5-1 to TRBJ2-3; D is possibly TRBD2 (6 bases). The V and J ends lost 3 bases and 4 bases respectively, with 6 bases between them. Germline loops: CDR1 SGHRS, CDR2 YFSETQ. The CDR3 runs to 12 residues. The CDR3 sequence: CASSWDSDTQYF. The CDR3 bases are TGCGCCAGCAGCTGGGACTCAGATACGCAGTATTTT.

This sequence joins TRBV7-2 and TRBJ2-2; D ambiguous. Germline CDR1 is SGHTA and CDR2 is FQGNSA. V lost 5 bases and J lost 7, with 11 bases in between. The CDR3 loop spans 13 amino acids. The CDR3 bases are TGTGCCAGCAGCCCGAGGCGAGGCGGGGAGCTGTTTTTT. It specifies CASSPRRGGELFF.

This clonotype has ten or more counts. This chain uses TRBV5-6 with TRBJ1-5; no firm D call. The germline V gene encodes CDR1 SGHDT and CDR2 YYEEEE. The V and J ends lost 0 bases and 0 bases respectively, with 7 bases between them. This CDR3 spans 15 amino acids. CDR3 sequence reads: CASSLGAHSNQPQHF. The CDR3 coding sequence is TGTGCCAGCAGCTTGGGGGCCCATAGCAATCAGCCCCAGCATTTT.

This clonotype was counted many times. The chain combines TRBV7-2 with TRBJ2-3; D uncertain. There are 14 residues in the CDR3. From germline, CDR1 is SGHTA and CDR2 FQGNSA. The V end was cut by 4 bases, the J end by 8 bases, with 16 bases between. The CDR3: CASSSPQGPRTQYF. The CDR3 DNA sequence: TGTGCCAGCAGCTCCCCGCAAGGCCCCCGTACGCAGTATTTT.

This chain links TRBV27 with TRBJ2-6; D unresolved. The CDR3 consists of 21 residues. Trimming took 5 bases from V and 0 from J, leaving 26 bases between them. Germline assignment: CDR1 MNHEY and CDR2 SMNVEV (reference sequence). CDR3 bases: TGTGCCAGCAGTCCTACGTCTATGCGAGCTTTGATTAGCTCTGGGGCCAACGTCCTGACTTTC. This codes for CASSPTSMRALISSGANVLTF.

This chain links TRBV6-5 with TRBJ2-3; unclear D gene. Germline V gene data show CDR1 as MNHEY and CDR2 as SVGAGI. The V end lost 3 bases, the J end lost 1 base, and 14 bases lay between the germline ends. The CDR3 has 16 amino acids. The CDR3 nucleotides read TGTGCCAGCAGTTATCGGTCCGGGCTGGGCACAGATACGCAGTATTTT. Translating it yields CASSYRSGLGTDTQYF.

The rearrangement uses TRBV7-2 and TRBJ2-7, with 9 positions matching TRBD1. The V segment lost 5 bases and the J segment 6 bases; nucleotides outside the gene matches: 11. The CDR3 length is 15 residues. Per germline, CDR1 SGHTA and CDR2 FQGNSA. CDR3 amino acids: CASSRSDRGIFEQYF. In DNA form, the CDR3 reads TGTGCCAGCAGCCGATCCGACAGGGGGATCTTCGAGCAGTACTTC.

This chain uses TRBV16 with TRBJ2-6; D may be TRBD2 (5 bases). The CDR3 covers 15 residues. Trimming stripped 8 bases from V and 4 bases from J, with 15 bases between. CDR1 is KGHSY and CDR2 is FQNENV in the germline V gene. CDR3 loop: CASRRVGVGANVLTF. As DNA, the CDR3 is TGTGCCAGCCGTCGAGTCGGGGTGGGGGCCAACGTCCTGACTTTC.

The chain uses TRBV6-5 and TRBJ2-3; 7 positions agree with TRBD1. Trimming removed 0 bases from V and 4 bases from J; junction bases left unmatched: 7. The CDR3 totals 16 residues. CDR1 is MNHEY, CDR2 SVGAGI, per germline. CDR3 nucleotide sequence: TGTGCCAGCAGTTACTCCTTGACAGGGACCCCAGATACGCAGTATTTT. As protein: CASSYSLTGTPDTQYF.

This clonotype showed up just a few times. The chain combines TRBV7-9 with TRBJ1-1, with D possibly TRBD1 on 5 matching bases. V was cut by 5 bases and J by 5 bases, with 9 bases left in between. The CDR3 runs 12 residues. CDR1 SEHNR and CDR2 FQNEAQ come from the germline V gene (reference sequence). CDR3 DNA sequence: TGTGCCAGCAGCGGGGGGAGGACTGAAGCTTTCTTT. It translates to CASSGGRTEAFF.

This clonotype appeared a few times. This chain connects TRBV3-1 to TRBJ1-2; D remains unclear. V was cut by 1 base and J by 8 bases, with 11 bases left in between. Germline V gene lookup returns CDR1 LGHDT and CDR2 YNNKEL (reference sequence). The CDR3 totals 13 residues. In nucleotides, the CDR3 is TGTGCCAGCAGCCAAGGTCATTCGTGGGGCTACACCTTC. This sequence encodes CASSQGHSWGYTF. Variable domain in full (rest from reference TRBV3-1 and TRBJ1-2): DTAVSQTPKYLVTQMGNDKSIKCEQNLGHDTMYWYKQDSKKFLKIMFSYNNKELIINETVPNRFSPKSPDKAHLNLHINSLELGDSAVYFCASSQGHSWGYTFGSGTRLTVV.

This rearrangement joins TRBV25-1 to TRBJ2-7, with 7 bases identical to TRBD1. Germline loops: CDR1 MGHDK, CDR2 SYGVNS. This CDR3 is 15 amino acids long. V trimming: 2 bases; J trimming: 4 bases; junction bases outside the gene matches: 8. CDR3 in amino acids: CASSEPRGPVYEQYF. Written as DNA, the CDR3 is TGTGCCAGCAGTGAACCGAGGGGGCCGGTATACGAGCAGTACTTC.

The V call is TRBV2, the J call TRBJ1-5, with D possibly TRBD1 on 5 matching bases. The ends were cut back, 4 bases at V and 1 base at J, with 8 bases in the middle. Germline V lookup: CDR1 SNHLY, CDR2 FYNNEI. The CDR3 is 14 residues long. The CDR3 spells CASSVRGSNQPQHF. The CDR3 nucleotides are TGTGCCAGCAGTGTAAGGGGAAGCAATCAGCCCCAGCATTTT.

DNA of the CDR3: TGTGCCAGCAGCCAAGAAAAGGCGACCGGGACAGCTTTCTTT. Protein sequence: CASSQEKATGTAFF. V is TRBV14 and J is TRBJ1-1, with D possibly TRBD1 on 5 matching bases. This CDR3 region has 14 residues. Germline CDR1 SGHDN, CDR2 FVKESK. The V gene lost 0 bases and the J gene lost 10 bases, with 15 bases spanning the gap. The entire variable domain, with the rest obtained from reference TRBV14 and TRBJ1-1, is as follows: EAGVTQFPSHSVIEKGQTVTLRCDPISGHDNLYWYRRVMGKEIKFLLHFVKESKQDESGMPNNRFLAERTGGTYSTLKVQPAELEDSGVYFCASSQEKATGTAFFGQGTRLTVV.

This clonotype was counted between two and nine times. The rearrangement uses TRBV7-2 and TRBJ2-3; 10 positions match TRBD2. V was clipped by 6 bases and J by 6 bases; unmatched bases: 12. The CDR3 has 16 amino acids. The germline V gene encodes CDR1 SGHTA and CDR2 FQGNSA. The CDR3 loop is CASRLTSGVSWDTQYF. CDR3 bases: TGTGCCAGCAGGCTAACTAGCGGGGTGTCATGGGATACGCAGTATTTT.

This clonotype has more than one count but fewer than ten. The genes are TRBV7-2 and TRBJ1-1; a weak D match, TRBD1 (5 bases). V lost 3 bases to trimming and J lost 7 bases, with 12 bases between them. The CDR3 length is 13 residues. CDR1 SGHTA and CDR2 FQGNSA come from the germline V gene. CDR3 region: CASSFAGTDEAFF. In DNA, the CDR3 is TGTGCCAGCAGCTTTGCAGGGACCGATGAAGCTTTCTTT.